The rows below give T cell receptor beta chains drawn from one sample of a study of CD8 T cells in Susac syndrome. TCRdb reanalysed the immunoSEQ multiplex PCR reads using MiXCR and keeps one entry per CDR3 protein. The top ten hold 0.16% of the sample, which has just over 150,000 distinct CDR3 sequences, 90% to 95% seen once. The sequenced sample was CD4+ T cells from PBMCs. These receptors were obtained from a human donor with Susac syndrome. Both conserved end residues are part of each CDR3. D genes are given only for firm matches. Clone size appears in some rows only: once, few, many, or a class for an expanded clone.

V	D	J	size	DNA	CDR3
TRBV2	NA	TRBJ2-5	NA	TGTGCCAGCAGTACAGGACAAATTGGGGAGACCCAGTACTTC	CASSTGQIGETQYF
TRBV7-8	TRBD1	TRBJ1-1	NA	TGTGCCAGCAGCCCTAACACAGGGGGGGGCACTGAAGCTTTCTTT	CASSPNTGGGTEAFF
TRBV3-1	NA	TRBJ1-2	NA	TGTGCCAGCAGCCAGGGCCCACGGCCGAACTATGGCTACACCTTC	CASSQGPRPNYGYTF
TRBV7-8	NA	TRBJ2-5	NA	TGTGCCAGCACACCCGGGGAGCAAGAGACCCAGTACTTC	CASTPGEQETQYF
TRBV18	NA	TRBJ2-5	NA	TGTGCCAGCTCACCCCGGGCCCTCCAAGAGACCCAGTACTTC	CASSPRALQETQYF
TRBV4-2	NA	TRBJ2-7	NA	TGTGCCAGCAGCCAAGATTTGGATAGGAGGGTCTTTTGGGAGCAGTACTTC	CASSQDLDRRVFWEQYF
TRBV12-3/TRBV12-4	TRBD1	TRBJ1-1	NA	TGTGCCAGCAGTTTATCCGGGACAGGAGCTTTCTTT	CASSLSGTGAFF
TRBV6-6	NA	TRBJ1-1	NA	TGTGCCAGCAGTCGCACTGAAGCTTTCTTT	CASSRTEAFF
TRBV12-3/TRBV12-4	NA	TRBJ2-2	NA	TGTGCCAGCAGTTTGCATGCCACCGGGGAGCTGTTTTTT	CASSLHATGELFF
TRBV28	NA	TRBJ1-3	NA	TGTGCCAGCACTCTTGGGGGGGCGGGAAACACCATATATTTT	CASTLGGAGNTIYF
TRBV4-2	NA	TRBJ2-5	NA	TGTGCCAGCAGCCAAGAGAGGGGTGGTTTAGGGCAAGAGACCCAGTACTTC	CASSQERGGLGQETQYF
TRBV27	NA	TRBJ2-1	NA	TGTGCCAGCAGTTTCTACCAGTCCTACAATGAGCAGTTCTTC	CASSFYQSYNEQFF
TRBV20-1	TRBD1	TRBJ2-3	NA	TGCAGTGCTCGAGGGACAGCTGATACGCAGTATTTT	CSARGTADTQYF
TRBV2	TRBD1	TRBJ2-1	NA	TGTGCCAGCAGCCCCCCCGGACAGGTTACCTACAATGAGCAGTTCTTC	CASSPPGQVTYNEQFF
TRBV5-1	NA	TRBJ2-7	NA	TGCGCCAGCAGCACACGGCCGTTTCAGGGGCCAAGAGAGCAGTACTTC	CASSTRPFQGPREQYF
TRBV11-2	TRBD1	TRBJ2-6	NA	TGTGCCAGCAGCCCCACGGGACAGATTCTCTGGGCCAACGTCCTGACTTTC	CASSPTGQILWANVLTF
TRBV5-4	TRBD2	TRBJ2-1	NA	TGTGCCAGCAGCGGCGGGGGGCTGGGTAGAAATGAGCAGTTCTTC	CASSGGGLGRNEQFF
TRBV2	NA	TRBJ2-5	NA	TGTGCCAGCTGCCGGGACCTAGAGACCCAGTACTTC	CASCRDLETQYF
TRBV20-1	NA	TRBJ1-2	NA	TGCAGTGCTAGAGAGGGGCTATATGGCTACACCTTC	CSAREGLYGYTF
TRBV14	NA	TRBJ1-2	NA	TGTGCCAGCAGCCAAGATTCGCGGGGTGGCTACACCTTC	CASSQDSRGGYTF
TRBV12-3/TRBV12-4	NA	TRBJ2-4	NA	TGTGCCAGCAGTTTAGGAACCGGGAAGGGGGTCATTCAGTACTTC	CASSLGTGKGVIQYF
TRBV3-1	TRBD1	TRBJ2-7	NA	TGTGCCAGCAGCCGACAGGGGGTCTGGCAGTACTTC	CASSRQGVWQYF
TRBV15	NA	TRBJ2-2	NA	TGTGCCACCAGCAGTTCCCCCGGGGAGCTGTTTTTT	CATSSSPGELFF
TRBV25-1	TRBD1	TRBJ1-2	NA	TGTGCCAGCAGTGAACGGACAGGGTACGGCGCTAGGGATGGCTACACCTTC	CASSERTGYGARDGYTF
TRBV9	TRBD2	TRBJ2-1	once	TGTGCCAGCAGCCCATCTAGCGGGAACTCCTACAATGAGCAGTTCTTC	CASSPSSGNSYNEQFF
TRBV5-4	TRBD2	TRBJ2-1	few	TGTGCCAGCAGCTTGGAGAACAGAGCGGGGGGGCAGGGTGAGCAGTTCTTC	CASSLENRAGGQGEQFF